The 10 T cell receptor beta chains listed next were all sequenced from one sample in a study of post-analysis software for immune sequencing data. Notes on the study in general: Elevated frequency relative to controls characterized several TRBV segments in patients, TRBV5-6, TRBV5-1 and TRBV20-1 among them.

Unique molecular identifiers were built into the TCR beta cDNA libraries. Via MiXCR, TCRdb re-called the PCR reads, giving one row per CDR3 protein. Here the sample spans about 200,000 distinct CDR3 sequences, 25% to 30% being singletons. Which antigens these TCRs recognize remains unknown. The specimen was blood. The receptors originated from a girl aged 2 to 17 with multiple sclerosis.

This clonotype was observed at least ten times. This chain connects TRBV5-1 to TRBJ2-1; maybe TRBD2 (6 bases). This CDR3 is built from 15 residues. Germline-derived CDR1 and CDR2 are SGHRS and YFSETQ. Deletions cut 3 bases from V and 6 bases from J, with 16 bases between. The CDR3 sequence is CASSSRDPPGNEQFF. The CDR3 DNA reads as TGCGCCAGCAGCTCGCGGGACCCACCGGGCAATGAGCAGTTCTTC. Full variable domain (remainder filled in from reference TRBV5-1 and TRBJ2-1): KAGVTQTPRYLIKTRGQQVTLSCSPISGHRSVSWYQQTPGQGLQFLFEYFSETQRNKGNFPGRFSGRQFSNSRSEMNVSTLELGDSALYLCASSSRDPPGNEQFFGPGTRLTVL.

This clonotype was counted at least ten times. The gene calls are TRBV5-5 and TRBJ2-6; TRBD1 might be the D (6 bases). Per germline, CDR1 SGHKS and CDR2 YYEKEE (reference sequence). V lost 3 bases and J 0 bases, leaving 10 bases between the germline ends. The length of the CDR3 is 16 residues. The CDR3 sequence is CASSWTVSSGANVLTF. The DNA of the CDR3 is TGTGCCAGCAGCTGGACAGTGAGCTCTGGGGCCAACGTCCTGACTTTC.

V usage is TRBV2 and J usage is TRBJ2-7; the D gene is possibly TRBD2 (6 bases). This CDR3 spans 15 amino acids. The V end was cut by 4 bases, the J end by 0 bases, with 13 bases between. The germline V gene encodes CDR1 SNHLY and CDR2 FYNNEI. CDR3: CASSAGSGDSYEQYF. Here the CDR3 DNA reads TGTGCCAGCAGTGCCGGGAGCGGCGACTCCTACGAGCAGTACTTC.

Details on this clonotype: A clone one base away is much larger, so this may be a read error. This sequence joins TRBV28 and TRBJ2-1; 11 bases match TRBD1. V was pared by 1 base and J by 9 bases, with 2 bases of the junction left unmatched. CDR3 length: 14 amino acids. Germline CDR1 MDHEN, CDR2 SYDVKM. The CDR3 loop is CASSLLGTGGEQFF. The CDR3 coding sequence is TGTGCCAGCAGTTTATTAGGGACAGGGGGTGAGCAGTTCTTC.

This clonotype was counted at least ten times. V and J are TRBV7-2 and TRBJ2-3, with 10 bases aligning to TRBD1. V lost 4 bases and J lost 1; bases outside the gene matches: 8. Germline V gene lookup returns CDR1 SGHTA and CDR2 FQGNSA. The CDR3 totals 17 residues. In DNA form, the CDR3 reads TGTGCCAGCAGCTATTACTCCGGGACAGGGGGCACAGATACGCAGTATTTT. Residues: CASSYYSGTGGTDTQYF.

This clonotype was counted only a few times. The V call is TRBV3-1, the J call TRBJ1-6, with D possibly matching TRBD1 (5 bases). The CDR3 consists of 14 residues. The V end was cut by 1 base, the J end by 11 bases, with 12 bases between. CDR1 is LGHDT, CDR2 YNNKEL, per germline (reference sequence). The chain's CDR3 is CASSQAAGDAPLHF. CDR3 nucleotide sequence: TGTGCCAGCAGCCAAGCTGCGGGGGACGCACCCCTCCACTTT.

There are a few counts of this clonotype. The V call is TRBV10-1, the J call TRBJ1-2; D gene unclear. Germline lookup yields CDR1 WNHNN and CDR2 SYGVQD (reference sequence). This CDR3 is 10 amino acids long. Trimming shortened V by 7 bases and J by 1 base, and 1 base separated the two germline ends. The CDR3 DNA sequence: TGCGCCAGCAATAACTATGGCTACACCTTC. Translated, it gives CASNNYGYTF.

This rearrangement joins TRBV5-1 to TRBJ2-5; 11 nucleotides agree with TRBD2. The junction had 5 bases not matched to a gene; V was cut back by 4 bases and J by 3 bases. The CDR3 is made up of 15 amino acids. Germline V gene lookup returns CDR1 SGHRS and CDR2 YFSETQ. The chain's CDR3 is CASSPQTSGEETQYF. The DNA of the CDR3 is TGCGCCAGCAGCCCGCAGACTAGCGGGGAAGAGACCCAGTACTTC.

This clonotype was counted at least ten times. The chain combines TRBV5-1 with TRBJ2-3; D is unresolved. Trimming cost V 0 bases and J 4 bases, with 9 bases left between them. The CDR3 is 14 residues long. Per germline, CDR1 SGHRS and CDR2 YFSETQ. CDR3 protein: CASSLEAGSDTQYF. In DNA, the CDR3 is TGCGCCAGCAGCTTGGAGGCTGGCTCAGATACGCAGTATTTT.

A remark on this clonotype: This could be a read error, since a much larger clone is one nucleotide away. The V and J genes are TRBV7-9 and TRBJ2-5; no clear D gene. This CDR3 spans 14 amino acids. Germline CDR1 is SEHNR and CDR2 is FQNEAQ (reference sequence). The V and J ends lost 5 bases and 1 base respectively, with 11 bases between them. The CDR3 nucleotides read TGTGCCAGCAGCCCCGGAGTAGCCCAAGAGACCCAGTACTTC. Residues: CASSPGVAQETQYF.